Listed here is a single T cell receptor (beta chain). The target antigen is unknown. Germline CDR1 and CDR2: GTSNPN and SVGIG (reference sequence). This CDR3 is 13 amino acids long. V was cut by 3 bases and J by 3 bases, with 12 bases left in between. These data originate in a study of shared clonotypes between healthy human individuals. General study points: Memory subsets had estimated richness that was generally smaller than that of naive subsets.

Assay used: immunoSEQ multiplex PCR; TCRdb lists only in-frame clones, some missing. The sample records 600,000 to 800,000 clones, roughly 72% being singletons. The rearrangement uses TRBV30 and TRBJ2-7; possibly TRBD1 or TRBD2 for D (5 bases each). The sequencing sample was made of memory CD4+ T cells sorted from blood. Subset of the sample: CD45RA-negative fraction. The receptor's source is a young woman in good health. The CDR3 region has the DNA TGTGCCTGGAGCCGGGACGCAGTCTACGAGCAGTACTTC. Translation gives CAWSRDAVYEQYF.